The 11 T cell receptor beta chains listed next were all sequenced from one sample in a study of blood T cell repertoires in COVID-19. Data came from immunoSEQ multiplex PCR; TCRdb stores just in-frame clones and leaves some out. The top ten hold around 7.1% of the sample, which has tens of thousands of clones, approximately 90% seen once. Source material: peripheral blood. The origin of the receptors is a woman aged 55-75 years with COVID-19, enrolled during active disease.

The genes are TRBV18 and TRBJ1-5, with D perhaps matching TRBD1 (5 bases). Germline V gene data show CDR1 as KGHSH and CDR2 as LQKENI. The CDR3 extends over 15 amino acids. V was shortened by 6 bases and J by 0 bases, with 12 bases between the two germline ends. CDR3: CASSRMDNSNQPQHF. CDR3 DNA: TGTGCCAGCTCCAGAATGGACAATAGCAATCAGCCCCAGCATTTT.

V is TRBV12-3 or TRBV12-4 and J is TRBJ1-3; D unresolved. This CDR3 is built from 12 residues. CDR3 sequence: CAQRLSGNTIYF. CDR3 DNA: TGTGCACAGCGGCTCTCTGGAAACACCATATATTTT.

CDR3 sequence (DNA): TGTGCCACCTCTCTAGCGGGAGTGAACACCGGGGAGCTGTTTTTT. It encodes CATSLAGVNTGELFF. This chain connects TRBV19 to TRBJ2-2; 10 bases map to TRBD2. Trimming removed 10 bases from V and 1 base from J; junction bases left unmatched: 6. CDR3 size: 15 residues. The germline V gene encodes CDR1 LNHDA and CDR2 SQIVND (reference sequence).

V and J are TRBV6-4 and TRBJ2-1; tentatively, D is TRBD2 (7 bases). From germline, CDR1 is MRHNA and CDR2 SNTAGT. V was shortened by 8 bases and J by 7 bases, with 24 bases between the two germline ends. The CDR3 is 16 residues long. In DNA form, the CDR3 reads TGTGCCAGCCCCGGGGGGACATTCGGGGGGTCGAATGAGCAGTTCTTC. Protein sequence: CASPGGTFGGSNEQFF.

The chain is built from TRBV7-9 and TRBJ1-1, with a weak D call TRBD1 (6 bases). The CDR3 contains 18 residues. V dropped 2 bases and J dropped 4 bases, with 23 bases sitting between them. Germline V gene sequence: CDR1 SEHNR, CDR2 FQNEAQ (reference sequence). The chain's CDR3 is CASSLNPPALAGATEAFF. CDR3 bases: TGTGCCAGCAGCTTAAATCCCCCCGCCTTGGCAGGGGCCACTGAAGCTTTCTTT.

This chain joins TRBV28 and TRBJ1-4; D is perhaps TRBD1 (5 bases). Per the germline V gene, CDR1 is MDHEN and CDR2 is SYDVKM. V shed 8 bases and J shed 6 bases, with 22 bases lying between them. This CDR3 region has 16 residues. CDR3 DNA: TGTGCCAGCCTCCGCGGGATGGGGGGGGGTGATGAAAAACTGTTTTTT. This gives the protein CASLRGMGGGDEKLFF.

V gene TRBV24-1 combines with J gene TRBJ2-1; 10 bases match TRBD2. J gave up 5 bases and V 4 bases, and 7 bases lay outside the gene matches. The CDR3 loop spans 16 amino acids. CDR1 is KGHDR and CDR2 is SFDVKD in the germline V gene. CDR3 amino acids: CATSEPSGSLNNEQFF. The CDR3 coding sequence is TGTGCCACCAGTGAACCTAGCGGGAGTCTGAACAATGAGCAGTTCTTC.

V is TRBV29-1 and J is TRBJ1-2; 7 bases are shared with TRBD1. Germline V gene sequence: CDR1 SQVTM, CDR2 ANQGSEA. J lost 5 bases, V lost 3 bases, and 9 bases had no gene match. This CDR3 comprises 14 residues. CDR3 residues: CSVDRTGVTYGYTF. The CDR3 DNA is TGCAGCGTTGACAGGACAGGCGTAACTTATGGCTACACCTTC.

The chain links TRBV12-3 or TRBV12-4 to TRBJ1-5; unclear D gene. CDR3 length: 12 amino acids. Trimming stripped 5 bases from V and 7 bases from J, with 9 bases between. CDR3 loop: CASSTQPQPQHF. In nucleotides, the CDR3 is TGTGCCAGCAGTACTCAACCCCAGCCCCAGCATTTT.

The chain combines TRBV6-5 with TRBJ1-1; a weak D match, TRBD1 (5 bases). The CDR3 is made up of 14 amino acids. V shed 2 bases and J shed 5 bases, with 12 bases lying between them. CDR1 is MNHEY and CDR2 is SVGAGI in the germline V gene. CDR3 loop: CASSYLPGGTEAFF. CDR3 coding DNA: TGTGCCAGCAGTTACCTGCCGGGGGGAACTGAAGCTTTCTTT.

The CDR3 here is CASRHYSGRTDTQYF. CDR3 coding DNA: TGTGCCAGCAGACACTATAGCGGGCGCACAGATACGCAGTATTTT. The chain recombines TRBV7-9 with TRBJ2-3; the match to TRBD2 covers 7 bases. The CDR3 totals 15 residues. CDR1 is SEHNR, CDR2 FQNEAQ, per germline (reference sequence). The V and J ends lost 6 bases and 1 base, in that order; junction bases with no gene match: 7.